This TCR beta chain was sequenced during a study of T cell responses to AZD1222 COVID-19 vaccine (dated by TCRdb to the early 2020s). The study in broad terms: AZD1222 recipients given second doses at about 4 weeks or at about 12 weeks were pooled, since spike-specific TCR depth and breadth were not found to differ between the two schedules. A total of just over 230 trial participants underwent TCR sequencing, of whom around 200 received two doses of AZD1222 and some 26 received two doses of the MenACWY control vaccine. Trial participants were enrolled into age subgroups of 18-55, 56-69 and 70-plus years, which contained 148, 28 and 57 TCR-sequenced participants, respectively. Here is what the overall study found, with its caveats: Participants were mostly white British and included more females than males, and it was suggested by the authors that clonal diversity may have been underestimated. The 56-69-year group was small, and its depth increase did not reach significance, likely because of low power. Conclusions about previously exposed vaccinees were limited because only a handful of AZD1222 recipients were SARS-CoV-2 seropositive at baseline. After two AZD1222 doses, spike-specific TCR breadth and depth were significantly higher than at day 0 and than in MenACWY recipients. Nearly half of unique spike-specific TCRs reportedly recognized epitopes outside regions mutated in the B.1.351 and B.1.1.7 variants. Because no samples from the day 14 peak response were available, repertoires could be characterized only after the peak T cell response. Vaccine-associated CD4 TCRs spanned the whole spike protein, with dominant responses in regions 160-218 and 743-854.

Concerning this clone: The antigen it binds to is not known. No quality values exist for individual bases; no much larger clone is one base distant.

The intended sense of this specimen's time point label: baseline before first vaccination. Vaccinee samples came from UK trials COV001 and COV002, including a single-blind randomized controlled phase 2/3 trial of AZD1222 (ChAdOx1 nCoV-19) in healthy adults. For TCRbeta chain sequencing, PBMC samples from trial participants were taken at day 0 and at day 28 after the second dose. The CDR3 goes from the cysteine to the phenylalanine over 14 residues. The retained sequence is limited to the CDR3, 42 bases, with the frame set at the first base. A distance of 12 bases separates the germline ends of V and J, which lose 5 bases and 2 bases respectively. From a lookup of the germline V gene (reference sequence), CDR1 and CDR2 are SEHNR and FQNEAQ. The CDR3 regions of human TCRbeta chains were subjected to immunosequencing. As for the original processing: TCRs in the repertoires were compared against a reference library of SARS-CoV-2-specific TCRs that had been generated with the MIRA antigen-specificity platform. Breadth was defined as the fraction of unique TCRs that were SARS-CoV-2-associated. Depth was defined as the fraction of total T cells that were SARS-CoV-2-associated. Using the MIRA data, each spike-specific TCR was assigned both to the spike region to which the TCR was reactive and to a CD4 or CD8 class. Log10-transformed breadth and depth values were compared by one-way ANOVA with Sidak's multiple comparisons tests. Sourced from immuneACCESS, this table was stored by TCRdb with only in-frame sequences that have V and J called. A share of the clones is absent; for the studies checked, an unresolved V gene accounts for under half, and the remainder has no known explanation. V and J calls plus clone size are reproduced from that table; the DNA served to infer D and trimming. The sample table lists about 120,000 clones, 90% of them with a count of one. The top ten constitute 7.2% of the sample.

Specimen: peripheral blood, collected on day 0 of AZD1222 vaccination. The clonotype comes from an adult in good health. The chain is assembled from TRBV7-9 and TRBJ2-5; the D region possibly corresponds to TRBD1 (5 bases align). The CDR3 has the sequence CASSPGAKQETQYF. The nucleotides are TGTGCCAGCAGCCCTGGGGCGAAACAAGAGACCCAGTACTTC.